This is a list of T cell receptor beta chains from one sample in a study of vaccination and CD4 T cells after COVID-19. TCRdb re-analysed the PCR reads in MiXCR, keeping a single row per CDR3 protein. The sample yields about 13,000 distinct CDR3 sequences, roughly half seen once. These receptors are not linked to any known antigen. Sequenced: CD4+ T cells from blood, cultured in vitro. The receptors come from a human donor who had recovered from COVID-19. The CDR3 runs from the conserved cysteine through the conserved F or W. Fields, in order: D gene, clone size, V gene, J gene, CDR3 DNA, CDR3 protein. The D gene is left open where the match is weak. Size values are once, few and many counts, or a class for expanded clones, and some rows have none.

>-|-|TRBV20-1|TRBJ2-7
TGCAGTGCTAGGGGGCACCCACTGCAGTACTTC
CSARGHPLQYF
>-|few|TRBV4-3|TRBJ1-2
TGCGCCAGCAGCCAAGAGAAGGGGGTCGGCTACACCTTC
CASSQEKGVGYTF
>-|-|TRBV27|TRBJ2-3
TGTGCCAGCAGTTTACGGCTACCCCCAGATACGCAGTATTTT
CASSLRLPPDTQYF
>TRBD1|few|TRBV27|TRBJ1-3
TGTGCCAGCAAACGGGCAGGGGGCTCTGGAAACACCATATATTTT
CASKRAGGSGNTIYF
>TRBD1|-|TRBV4-1|TRBJ1-1
TGCGCCAGCAGCCTGCCGGGACAGGGGAAGGGAGCTTTCTTT
CASSLPGQGKGAFF
>-|-|TRBV11-3|TRBJ2-1
TGTGCCAGCAGCGCCCGCCCGGGGACGGCTGAGCAGTTCTTC
CASSARPGTAEQFF
>-|-|TRBV7-2|TRBJ1-2
TGTGCCAGCAGCCTCCAGTCGTGGCTTGCGGGTGGCTACACCTTC
CASSLQSWLAGGYTF
>TRBD2|-|TRBV2|TRBJ2-3
TGTGCCAGCAGTTTTAGCGGGCCTAGCACAGATACGCAGTATTTT
CASSFSGPSTDTQYF
>-|-|TRBV20-1|TRBJ2-2
TGCAGTGCTAGTAGTACCCCCGGGGAGCTGTTTTTT
CSASSTPGELFF
>-|-|TRBV7-9|TRBJ2-7
TGTGCCAGCAGCTCAAAGATCTACGAGCAGTACTTC
CASSSKIYEQYF
>-|few|TRBV7-2|TRBJ2-1
TGTGCCAGCAGCTCCGACTCCTACAATGAGCAGTTCTTC
CASSSDSYNEQFF
>TRBD2|-|TRBV6-1|TRBJ2-7
TGTGCCAGCAAAGGACTAGCGGGAGTTTGGAGCTCCTACGAGCAGTACTTC
CASKGLAGVWSSYEQYF
>-|once|TRBV5-1|TRBJ2-3
TGCGCCAGCAGCAAACCCCAGGGGTTTACGGATACGCAGTATTTT
CASSKPQGFTDTQYF
>-|few|TRBV20-1|TRBJ2-5
TGCAGTGCTAGAGATTCAGATGCTTTTCTCGGGACCCAGTACTTC
CSARDSDAFLGTQYF
>TRBD1|once|TRBV14|TRBJ2-1
TGTGCCAGCAGCCAAGTTGCGGGACAGGGGAACAATGAGCAGTTCTTC
CASSQVAGQGNNEQFF
>TRBD2|-|TRBV28|TRBJ2-1
TGTGCCAGCAGCCCGACTAGCGGGAGTTCTAATGAGCAGTTCTTC
CASSPTSGSSNEQFF
>-|few|TRBV7-2|TRBJ2-5
TGTGCCAGCAGCTTATCAAGGGGGAGTGAGACCCAGTACTTC
CASSLSRGSETQYF